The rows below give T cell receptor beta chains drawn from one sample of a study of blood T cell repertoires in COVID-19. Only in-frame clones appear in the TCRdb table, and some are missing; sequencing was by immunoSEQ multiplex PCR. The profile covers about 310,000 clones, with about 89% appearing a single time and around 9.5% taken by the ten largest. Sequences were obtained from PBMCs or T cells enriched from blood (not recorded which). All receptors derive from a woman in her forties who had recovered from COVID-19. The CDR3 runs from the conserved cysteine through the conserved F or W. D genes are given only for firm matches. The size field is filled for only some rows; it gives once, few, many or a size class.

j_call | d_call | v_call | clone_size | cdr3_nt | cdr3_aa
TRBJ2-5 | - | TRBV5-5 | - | TGTGCCAGCAGCTTGGGGAGGTCTCAAGAGACCCAGTACTTC | CASSLGRSQETQYF
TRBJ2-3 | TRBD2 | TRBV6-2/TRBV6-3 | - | TGTGCCAGCAGTCACATCTCGACTAGCTTTGACACAGATACGCAGTATTTT | CASSHISTSFDTDTQYF
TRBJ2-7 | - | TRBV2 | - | TGTGCCAGCAGTGAGAGGGCGCCACAGAGTTACGAGCAGTACTTC | CASSERAPQSYEQYF
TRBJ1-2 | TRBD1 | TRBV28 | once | TGTGCCAGCAGTTCGGCGGACAGGGGGACCTATGGCTACACCTTC | CASSSADRGTYGYTF
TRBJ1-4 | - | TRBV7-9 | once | TGTGCCAGCAGCTTATCTCTGACTAATGAAAAACTGTTTTTT | CASSLSLTNEKLFF
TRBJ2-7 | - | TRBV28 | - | TGTGCCAGCAGTTCTCAGGAATCCTACGAGCAGTACTTC | CASSSQESYEQYF
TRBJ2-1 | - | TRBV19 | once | TGTGCCAGTAGTAGGGAGGCGGTTAATGAGCAGTTCTTC | CASSREAVNEQFF
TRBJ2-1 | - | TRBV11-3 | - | TGTGCCAGCAGCCCAAGGGGTTACAATGAGCAGTTCTTC | CASSPRGYNEQFF
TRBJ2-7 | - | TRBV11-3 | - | TGTGCCAGCAGCTTAGGAGGGATTGAGCAGTACTTC | CASSLGGIEQYF
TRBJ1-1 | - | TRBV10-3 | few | TGTGCCATCAAGGGAGGTGGGACTGAAGCTTTCTTT | CAIKGGGTEAFF
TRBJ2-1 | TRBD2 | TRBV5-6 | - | TGTGCCAGCACCGTCGGACTAGCGAATGAGCAGTTCTTC | CASTVGLANEQFF
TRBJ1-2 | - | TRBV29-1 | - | TGCAGCGGGCGGGACCAAGGTGGCTACACCTTC | CSGRDQGGYTF
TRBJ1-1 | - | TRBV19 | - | TGTGCCAGTAGTATGTCTCACAGCCTGAACACTGAAGCTTTCTTT | CASSMSHSLNTEAFF
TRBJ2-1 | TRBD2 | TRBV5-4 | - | TGTGCCAGCAGCCTGGGACTAGCGGGGTTCAATGAGCAGTTCTTC | CASSLGLAGFNEQFF
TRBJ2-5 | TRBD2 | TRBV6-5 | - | TGTGCCAGCAGCCTGGGACTAGCGCTGGAGACCCAGTACTTC | CASSLGLALETQYF
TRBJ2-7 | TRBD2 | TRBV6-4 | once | TGTGCCAGCAGTGAGCTGCGGGGGAGCGAGCAGTACTTC | CASSELRGSEQYF
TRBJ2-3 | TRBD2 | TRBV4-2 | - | TGTGCCAGCAGCCTTGGGACTAGCGGAAGGAGAAGCACAGATACGCAGTATTTT | CASSLGTSGRRSTDTQYF
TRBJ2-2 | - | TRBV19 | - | TGTGCCAGTAGCGGCCAGGGAGTGGGGGGCGGGGAGCTGTTTTTT | CASSGQGVGGGELFF
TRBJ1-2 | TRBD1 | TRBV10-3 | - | TGTGCCATCAGTCTTGGACAGGGTGGAAACTATGGCTACACCTTC | CAISLGQGGNYGYTF
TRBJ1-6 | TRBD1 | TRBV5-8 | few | TGTGCCAGCAGCCTTATTCGACAGGGGGGGACCTATAATTCACCCCTCCACTTT | CASSLIRQGGTYNSPLHF
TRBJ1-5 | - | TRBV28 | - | TGTGCCAGCGACTCACTACTGGGTAATCAGCCCCAGCATTTT | CASDSLLGNQPQHF
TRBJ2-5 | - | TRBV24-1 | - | TGTGCCACCAGCGGGAGTTTGGAGACCCAGTACTTC | CATSGSLETQYF
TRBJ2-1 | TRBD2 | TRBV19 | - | TGTGCCAGTTCTCCCGGGACTAGCGGGAGGGCACTTGGTGAGCAGTTCTTC | CASSPGTSGRALGEQFF
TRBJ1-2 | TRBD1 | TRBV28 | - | TGTGCCAGCAGATGGGACAGGGGGCCTTATGGCTACACCTTC | CASRWDRGPYGYTF
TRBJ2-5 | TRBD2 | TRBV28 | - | TGTGCCAGCAGTTCCCCGGGACTAGCGGAGACCCAGTACTTC | CASSSPGLAETQYF
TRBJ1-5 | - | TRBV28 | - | TGTGCCAGCAGTTCTAGGACACCTCCCCGGAATCAGCCCCAGCATTTT | CASSSRTPPRNQPQHF
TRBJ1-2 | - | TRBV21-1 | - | TGTGCCAGCAGCAAACTGAACAGGCACTATGGCTACACCTTC | CASSKLNRHYGYTF
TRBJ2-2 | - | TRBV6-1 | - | TGTGCCAGCAGTGAAGAGGGGACTGGCCCCCACACCGGGGAGCTGTTTTTT | CASSEEGTGPHTGELFF
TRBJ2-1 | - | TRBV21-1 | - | TGTGCCAGCAGCAAAGGGACTAGCGGGAGGGCCGTATCCTACAATGAGCAGTTCTTC | CASSKGTSGRAVSYNEQFF
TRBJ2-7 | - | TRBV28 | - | TGTGCCAGCAGGCCTGACCAGGGGTTACGTTACGAGCAGTACTTC | CASRPDQGLRYEQYF
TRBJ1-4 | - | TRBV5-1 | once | TGCGCCAGCAGCTTGGCCAGCGGGGCAACTAATGAAAAACTGTTTTTT | CASSLASGATNEKLFF
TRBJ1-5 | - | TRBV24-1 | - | TGTGCCACCAGTGATTTCCACAGTTATAGCAATCAGCCCCAGCATTTT | CATSDFHSYSNQPQHF
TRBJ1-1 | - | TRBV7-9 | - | TGTGCCAGCAGCTCGGACGGGCAGGGTAACACTGAAGCTTTCTTT | CASSSDGQGNTEAFF
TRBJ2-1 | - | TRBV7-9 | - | TGTGCCAGCAGCCCGGACACACTAGAAGGACAGGAGCAGTTCTTC | CASSPDTLEGQEQFF
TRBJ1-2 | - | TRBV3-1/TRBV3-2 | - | TGTGCCAGCAGCCAAGAGGTCTCCCCAGGGGCTGGCTACACCTTC | CASSQEVSPGAGYTF
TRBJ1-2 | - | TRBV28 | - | TGTGCCAGCACCATCGGAGGGGCCAAGGATGGCTACACCTTC | CASTIGGAKDGYTF